These T cell receptor beta chains were read from a single sample in a study of OX40 agonist ivuxolimab in advanced cancers. Method: immunoSEQ multiplex PCR; TCRdb's copy keeps in-frame clones and lacks some. The table has about 80,000 clones, roughly 94% seen once. Material: CD4+ or CD8+ T cells sorted from blood, obtained in a trial of the OX40 agonist ivuxolimab. The receptor source for this set is an adult with an advanced solid tumor such as melanoma, head and neck, liver or kidney cancer. Each CDR3 is given with its conserved first and last residue. A D gene is named only where the DNA matches it firmly. Expanded clones are given a class, and other clones once, few, many or no size at all.

V gene: TRBV5-6
clone size: NA
J gene: TRBJ2-7
D gene: TRBD2
CDR3 protein: CASSAGTRAYEQYF
CDR3 DNA: TGTGCCAGCAGCGCAGGGACTAGGGCCTACGAGCAGTACTTC

V gene: TRBV5-1
clone size: NA
J gene: TRBJ2-1
D gene: TRBD1
CDR3 protein: CASSLDRGGYNEQFF
CDR3 DNA: TGCGCCAGCAGCCTGGACAGGGGTGGCTACAATGAGCAGTTCTTC

V gene: TRBV4-3
clone size: once
J gene: TRBJ1-2
D gene: NA
CDR3 protein: CASSQERGVNYGYTF
CDR3 DNA: TGCGCCAGCAGCCAAGAAAGAGGAGTGAACTATGGCTACACCTTC

V gene: TRBV5-5
clone size: NA
J gene: TRBJ2-1
D gene: NA
CDR3 protein: CASSLADSHEQFF
CDR3 DNA: TGTGCCAGCAGCTTGGCGGACAGCCACGAGCAGTTCTTC

V gene: TRBV7-9
clone size: NA
J gene: TRBJ2-1
D gene: TRBD1
CDR3 protein: CASSSGQGSYNEQFF
CDR3 DNA: TGTGCCAGCAGCTCGGGACAGGGCTCCTACAATGAGCAGTTCTTC

V gene: TRBV14
clone size: NA
J gene: TRBJ1-2
D gene: TRBD1
CDR3 protein: CASSLWTGGRDDGYTF
CDR3 DNA: TGTGCCAGCAGCCTTTGGACAGGCGGCAGGGATGACGGCTACACCTTC

V gene: TRBV7-3
clone size: few
J gene: TRBJ2-7
D gene: NA
CDR3 protein: CASALGPAYEQYF
CDR3 DNA: TGTGCCAGTGCACTGGGTCCAGCCTACGAGCAGTACTTC

V gene: TRBV7-9
clone size: NA
J gene: TRBJ2-7
D gene: TRBD2
CDR3 protein: CASSTTSGSSYEQYF
CDR3 DNA: TGTGCCAGCAGTACGACGAGCGGGAGCTCCTACGAGCAGTACTTC

V gene: TRBV7-2
clone size: NA
J gene: TRBJ2-5
D gene: NA
CDR3 protein: CASSPGETQYF
CDR3 DNA: TGTGCCAGCAGCCCAGGAGAGACCCAGTACTTC

V gene: TRBV9
clone size: NA
J gene: TRBJ2-2
D gene: NA
CDR3 protein: CASSAGHATNTGELFF
CDR3 DNA: TGTGCCAGCAGCGCCGGACATGCTACGAACACCGGGGAGCTGTTTTTT

V gene: TRBV29-1
clone size: NA
J gene: TRBJ2-7
D gene: NA
CDR3 protein: CSVDGWRAGTYEQYF
CDR3 DNA: TGCAGCGTTGATGGGTGGAGGGCGGGGACGTACGAGCAGTACTTC

V gene: TRBV4-1
clone size: once
J gene: TRBJ2-1
D gene: NA
CDR3 protein: CASSQASVVPYNEQFF
CDR3 DNA: TGCGCCAGCAGCCAAGCTAGCGTGGTCCCCTACAATGAGCAGTTCTTC

V gene: TRBV19
clone size: NA
J gene: TRBJ2-5
D gene: NA
CDR3 protein: CASSAGTSRQETQYF
CDR3 DNA: TGTGCCAGTAGCGCCGGGACGTCTCGACAAGAGACCCAGTACTTC

V gene: TRBV11-3
clone size: NA
J gene: TRBJ1-3
D gene: NA
CDR3 protein: CASSLERSSSGNTIYF
CDR3 DNA: TGTGCCAGCAGCTTAGAAAGGTCCAGCTCTGGAAACACCATATATTTT

V gene: TRBV7-8
clone size: NA
J gene: TRBJ2-3
D gene: NA
CDR3 protein: CASSLGPLVRADTQYF
CDR3 DNA: TGTGCCAGCAGCTTAGGCCCCTTGGTACGGGCAGATACGCAGTATTTT

V gene: TRBV4-1
clone size: NA
J gene: TRBJ2-4
D gene: NA
CDR3 protein: CASSPTHGSIQYF
CDR3 DNA: TGCGCCAGCAGCCCGACCCACGGTAGCATTCAGTACTTC

V gene: TRBV7-8
clone size: NA
J gene: TRBJ2-7
D gene: TRBD2
CDR3 protein: CASSPGASGYEQYF
CDR3 DNA: TGTGCCAGCAGCCCAGGAGCTAGCGGCTACGAGCAGTACTTC

V gene: TRBV7-3
clone size: NA
J gene: TRBJ2-5
D gene: NA
CDR3 protein: CASSLSGPGQETQYF
CDR3 DNA: TGTGCCAGCAGCTTAAGCGGCCCCGGACAAGAGACCCAGTACTTC

V gene: TRBV6-4
clone size: NA
J gene: TRBJ1-5
D gene: NA
CDR3 protein: CASSSDGNQPQHF
CDR3 DNA: TGTGCCAGCAGTTCTGACGGCAATCAGCCCCAGCATTTT

V gene: TRBV4-3
clone size: NA
J gene: TRBJ2-2
D gene: TRBD2
CDR3 protein: CASSLGLAGGPATGELFF
CDR3 DNA: TGCGCCAGCAGCCTCGGACTAGCGGGAGGGCCGGCCACCGGGGAGCTGTTTTTT

V gene: TRBV30
clone size: NA
J gene: TRBJ1-5
D gene: NA
CDR3 protein: CAWSVGGAAGNQPQHF
CDR3 DNA: TGTGCCTGGAGTGTAGGGGGGGCAGCGGGCAATCAGCCCCAGCATTTT

V gene: TRBV6-5
clone size: NA
J gene: TRBJ1-2
D gene: NA
CDR3 protein: CASSYGGLYGYTF
CDR3 DNA: TGTGCCAGCAGTTACGGGGGGCTTTATGGCTACACCTTC

V gene: TRBV19
clone size: NA
J gene: TRBJ2-7
D gene: NA
CDR3 protein: CASSPGPRATYEQYF
CDR3 DNA: TGTGCCAGTAGTCCCGGGCCGCGGGCAACCTACGAGCAGTACTTC

V gene: TRBV27
clone size: NA
J gene: TRBJ1-4
D gene: NA
CDR3 protein: CASSSGSFNEKLFF
CDR3 DNA: TGTGCCAGCAGTTCCGGCAGCTTTAATGAAAAACTGTTTTTT

V gene: TRBV28
clone size: once
J gene: TRBJ2-1
D gene: NA
CDR3 protein: CASSPIGVAPNNEQFF
CDR3 DNA: TGTGCCAGCAGTCCCATCGGGGTCGCCCCGAACAATGAGCAGTTCTTC

V gene: TRBV10-3
clone size: once
J gene: TRBJ2-1
D gene: TRBD2
CDR3 protein: CAISESWLAGRHEQFF
CDR3 DNA: TGTGCCATCAGTGAGTCGTGGCTAGCGGGACGGCATGAGCAGTTCTTC

V gene: TRBV27
clone size: NA
J gene: TRBJ2-3
D gene: NA
CDR3 protein: CASTPGLGTDTQYF
CDR3 DNA: TGTGCCAGTACCCCAGGGTTGGGGACAGATACGCAGTATTTT

V gene: TRBV7-9
clone size: NA
J gene: TRBJ2-1
D gene: TRBD1
CDR3 protein: CASSSRDRINNEQFF
CDR3 DNA: TGTGCCAGCAGCTCTCGGGACAGAATTAACAATGAGCAGTTCTTC

V gene: TRBV25-1
clone size: NA
J gene: TRBJ1-2
D gene: NA
CDR3 protein: CASNGENYGYTF
CDR3 DNA: TGTGCCAGCAACGGAGAGAACTATGGCTACACCTTC

V gene: TRBV28
clone size: NA
J gene: TRBJ1-1
D gene: NA
CDR3 protein: CAAKGKAFWGTEAFF
CDR3 DNA: TGTGCCGCCAAGGGGAAGGCCTTTTGGGGCACTGAAGCTTTCTTT

V gene: TRBV7-9
clone size: NA
J gene: TRBJ2-2
D gene: TRBD1
CDR3 protein: CASSTRTGSNTGELFF
CDR3 DNA: TGTGCCAGCAGCACCCGGACAGGGTCGAACACCGGGGAGCTGTTTTTT

V gene: TRBV30
clone size: NA
J gene: TRBJ1-5
D gene: NA
CDR3 protein: CAWSVRGPLNQPQHF
CDR3 DNA: TGTGCCTGGAGTGTAAGAGGGCCTTTAAATCAGCCCCAGCATTTT

V gene: TRBV11-3
clone size: NA
J gene: TRBJ2-7
D gene: NA
CDR3 protein: CASSLGSLGEQYF
CDR3 DNA: TGTGCCAGCAGCTTAGGCTCATTAGGCGAGCAGTACTTC

V gene: TRBV6-1
clone size: few
J gene: TRBJ1-1
D gene: NA
CDR3 protein: CASSGGSFEGTEAFF
CDR3 DNA: TGTGCCAGCAGCGGCGGGTCCTTCGAAGGCACTGAAGCTTTCTTT

V gene: TRBV27
clone size: NA
J gene: TRBJ2-2
D gene: NA
CDR3 protein: CASSVSPGTLNTGELFF
CDR3 DNA: TGTGCCAGCAGTGTATCTCCCGGGACATTGAACACCGGGGAGCTGTTTTTT

V gene: TRBV27
clone size: NA
J gene: TRBJ2-2
D gene: NA
CDR3 protein: CASSLRGNTGELFF
CDR3 DNA: TGTGCCAGCAGTTTAAGGGGGAACACCGGGGAGCTGTTTTTT

V gene: TRBV6-4
clone size: NA
J gene: TRBJ2-1
D gene: TRBD2
CDR3 protein: CASSDGREGLQEQFF
CDR3 DNA: TGTGCCAGCAGTGACGGGCGGGAGGGGTTGCAGGAGCAGTTCTTC

V gene: TRBV9
clone size: once
J gene: TRBJ2-7
D gene: TRBD1
CDR3 protein: CASSASGQSFYEQYF
CDR3 DNA: TGTGCCAGCAGCGCTTCGGGACAGTCCTTCTACGAGCAGTACTTC

V gene: TRBV7-2
clone size: once
J gene: TRBJ2-4
D gene: TRBD2
CDR3 protein: CASSPGLAGLKNIQYF
CDR3 DNA: TGTGCCAGCAGCCCAGGCCTAGCGGGTCTCAAAAACATTCAGTACTTC

V gene: TRBV5-6
clone size: NA
J gene: TRBJ2-7
D gene: TRBD2
CDR3 protein: CASSEGLAVTYEQYF
CDR3 DNA: TGTGCCAGCAGCGAGGGACTAGCGGTGACCTACGAGCAGTACTTC

V gene: TRBV6-5
clone size: NA
J gene: TRBJ1-4
D gene: NA
CDR3 protein: CASSYSTDSLNKLFF
CDR3 DNA: TGTGCCAGCAGTTACTCGACAGATAGTTTAAATAAGCTGTTTTTT

V gene: TRBV29-1
clone size: once
J gene: TRBJ1-4
D gene: TRBD1
CDR3 protein: CSVVSGTANEKLFF
CDR3 DNA: TGCAGCGTTGTTTCCGGGACAGCTAATGAAAAACTGTTTTTT

V gene: TRBV4-1
clone size: once
J gene: TRBJ1-2
D gene: NA
CDR3 protein: CASSQFWTAGGYTF
CDR3 DNA: TGCGCCAGCAGCCAATTCTGGACGGCGGGAGGCTACACCTTC

V gene: TRBV15
clone size: NA
J gene: TRBJ2-7
D gene: NA
CDR3 protein: CATSGYPSYEQYF
CDR3 DNA: TGTGCCACGAGCGGGTACCCCTCCTACGAGCAGTACTTC

V gene: TRBV4-1
clone size: NA
J gene: TRBJ1-2
D gene: NA
CDR3 protein: CASSQRGTTYGYTF
CDR3 DNA: TGCGCCAGCAGCCAGAGGGGAACCACCTATGGCTACACCTTC

V gene: TRBV29-1
clone size: NA
J gene: TRBJ2-7
D gene: TRBD2
CDR3 protein: CSVEMVSGTQAYEQYF
CDR3 DNA: TGCAGCGTTGAAATGGTTAGCGGGACTCAAGCCTACGAGCAGTACTTC